Listed below are T cell receptor beta chains from one sample, sequenced in a study of T cell repertoires in cytomegalovirus infection. No antigen has been identified for these receptors. TCRdb reprocessed the reads with MiXCR, giving one entry per CDR3 protein. The data contain about half a million distinct CDR3 sequences, under 55% of them seen just once; the ten biggest clones take up around 45%. Material: cultured PBMCs, obtained from culture after CMV antigen stimulation. The receptor set was obtained from a human donor in good health (CMV status not recorded). Some clones in this sample may be carry-over from other donors' samples. CDR3s include the opening cysteine and the closing phenylalanine or tryptophan. The D gene is left open where the match is weak. Clone size is shown for a subset of rows, as once, few, many or a class of expanded clone.

V gene	clone size	D gene	J gene	CDR3 DNA	CDR3 protein
TRBV15	NA	TRBD2	TRBJ2-3	TGTGCCACCAGCAGAGATTTTGGGGGGGGGTCTGATACGCAGTATTTT	CATSRDFGGGSDTQYF
TRBV7-2	many	TRBD2	TRBJ2-7	TGTGCCAGCAGCCTTTCCACTGCGGGAGGCGAGCAGTACTTC	CASSLSTAGGEQYF
TRBV23-1	once	NA	TRBJ2-2	TGCGCCAGCGGGCGACAACCCCAACTGGGGGCCGGGGAGCTGTTTTTT	CASGRQPQLGAGELFF
TRBV7-2	many	TRBD1	TRBJ1-2	TGTGCCAGCAGCATGGACAGGGGCTCCTTTGGCTACACCTTC	CASSMDRGSFGYTF
TRBV19	few	TRBD2	TRBJ2-1	TGTGCCAGTAGTACCATCGGACTAGCGGGAGGCCCAATGAGCTCCTACAATGAGCAGTTCTTC	CASSTIGLAGGPMSSYNEQFF
TRBV7-2	NA	NA	TRBJ2-7	TGTGCCAGCAGCCCCTCTATCGAGAGCTCCTACGAGCAGTACTTC	CASSPSIESSYEQYF
TRBV9	NA	TRBD2	TRBJ2-3	TGTGCCAGCAGCCCCACCTTAGCGGGGACCACAGATACGCAGTATTTT	CASSPTLAGTTDTQYF
TRBV5-1	NA	TRBD1	TRBJ1-1	TGCGCCAGCAGTCCCGGGACAGGGGCCATGAACACTGAAGCTTTCTTT	CASSPGTGAMNTEAFF
TRBV2	NA	TRBD1	TRBJ1-2	TGTGCCAGCAGTGTTACTCAGCAGGGGGTATATGGCTACACCTTC	CASSVTQQGVYGYTF
TRBV6-2/TRBV6-3	NA	NA	TRBJ1-1	TGTGCCAGCAGTCGGGGACAATCTGAAGCTTTCTTT	CASSRGQSEAFF
TRBV6-1	NA	TRBD2	TRBJ2-7	TGTGCCAGCAGTGAACGGACTAGCGGGAGTCACGAGCAGTACTTC	CASSERTSGSHEQYF
TRBV5-1	NA	TRBD2	TRBJ2-5	TGCGCCAGCAGCTTTGGGACTAGCGGCCAAGAGACCCAGTACTTC	CASSFGTSGQETQYF
TRBV7-2	few	TRBD2	TRBJ2-2	TGTGCCAGCAGCTCGGGACTAGCGGGGGCCACCGGGGAGCTGTTTTTT	CASSSGLAGATGELFF
TRBV7-2	many	NA	TRBJ1-1	TGTGCCAGCAGCTTAGTCGGTCGGGGGAACACTGAAGCTTTCTTT	CASSLVGRGNTEAFF
TRBV12-3/TRBV12-4	NA	TRBD1	TRBJ1-2	TGTGCCAGCAGCCGCCGGGGACAGGACTATGGCTACACCTTC	CASSRRGQDYGYTF
TRBV4-1	NA	NA	TRBJ2-3	TGCGCCAGCAGCCAAGCCCCTCTCCGGGACGCCGGTACAGATACGCAGTATTTT	CASSQAPLRDAGTDTQYF
TRBV7-2	NA	NA	TRBJ1-6	TGTGCCAGCAGCACCCGACAGGTCGATTCACCCCTCCACTTT	CASSTRQVDSPLHF
TRBV18	NA	NA	TRBJ2-7	TGTGCCAGCTCACCGTCCGTCGTGGACGAGCAGTACTTC	CASSPSVVDEQYF
TRBV7-2	few	NA	TRBJ2-7	TGTGCCAGCAGCCAACCGGACGGATCCTACGAGCAGTACTTC	CASSQPDGSYEQYF
TRBV4-1	NA	TRBD1	TRBJ1-1	TGCGCCAGCAGGTGGACAGGGAGGACTGAAGCTTTCTTT	CASRWTGRTEAFF
TRBV7-4	NA	NA	TRBJ1-4	TGTGCCAGCAGCTGCCCGAAACTGTTTTTT	CASSCPKLFF
TRBV6-8	NA	NA	TRBJ1-2	TGTGCCAGCAGCCCGGGGATAACTAACTATGGCTACACCTTC	CASSPGITNYGYTF